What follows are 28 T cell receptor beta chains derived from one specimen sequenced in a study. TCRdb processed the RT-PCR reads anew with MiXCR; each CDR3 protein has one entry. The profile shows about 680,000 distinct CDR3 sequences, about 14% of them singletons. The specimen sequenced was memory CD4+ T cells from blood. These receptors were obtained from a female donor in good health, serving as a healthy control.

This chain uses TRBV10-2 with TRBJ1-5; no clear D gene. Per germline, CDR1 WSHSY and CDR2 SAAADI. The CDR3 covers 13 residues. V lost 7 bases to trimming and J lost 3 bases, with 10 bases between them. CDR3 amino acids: CASIGQFNQPQHF. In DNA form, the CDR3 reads TGCGCCAGCATCGGGCAGTTCAATCAGCCCCAGCATTTT.

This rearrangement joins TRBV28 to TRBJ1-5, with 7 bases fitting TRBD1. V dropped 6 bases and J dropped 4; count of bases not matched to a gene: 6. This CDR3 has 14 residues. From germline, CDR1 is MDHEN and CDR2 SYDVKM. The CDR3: CASSLQGWNQPQHF. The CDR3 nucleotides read TGTGCCAGCAGCCTACAGGGGTGGAATCAGCCCCAGCATTTT.

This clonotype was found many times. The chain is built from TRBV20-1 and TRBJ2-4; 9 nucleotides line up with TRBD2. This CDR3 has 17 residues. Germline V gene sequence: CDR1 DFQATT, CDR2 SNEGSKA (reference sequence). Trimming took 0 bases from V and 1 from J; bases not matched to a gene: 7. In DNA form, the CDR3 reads TGCAGTGCTAGAGATCGGGCGGGAGGGCCTGCCAAAAACATTCAGTACTTC. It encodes CSARDRAGGPAKNIQYF.

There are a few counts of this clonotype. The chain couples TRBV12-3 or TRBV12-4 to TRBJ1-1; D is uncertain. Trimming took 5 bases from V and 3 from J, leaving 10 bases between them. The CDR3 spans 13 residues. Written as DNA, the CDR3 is TGTGCCAGCAGTGACCGGTGGGACACTGAAGCTTTCTTT. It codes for CASSDRWDTEAFF.

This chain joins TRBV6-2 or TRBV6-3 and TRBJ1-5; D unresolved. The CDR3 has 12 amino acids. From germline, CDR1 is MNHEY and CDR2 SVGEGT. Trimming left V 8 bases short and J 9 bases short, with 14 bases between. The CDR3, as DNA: TGTGCCAGCGCCCTGGGCGTTGGGCCCCAGCATTTT. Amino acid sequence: CASALGVGPQHF.

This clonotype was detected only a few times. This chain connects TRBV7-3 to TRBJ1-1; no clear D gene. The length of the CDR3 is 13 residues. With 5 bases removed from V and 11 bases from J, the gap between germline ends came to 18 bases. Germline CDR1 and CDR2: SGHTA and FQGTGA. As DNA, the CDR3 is TGTGCCAGCAGCCCCTATACGGGTACCGAGGCTTTCTTT. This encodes CASSPYTGTEAFF.

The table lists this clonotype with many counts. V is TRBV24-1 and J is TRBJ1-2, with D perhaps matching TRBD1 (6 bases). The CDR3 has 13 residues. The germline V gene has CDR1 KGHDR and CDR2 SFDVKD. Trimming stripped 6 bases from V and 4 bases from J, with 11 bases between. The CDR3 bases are TGTGCCACCAGTCGGGAACAGGGCTATGGCTACACCTTC. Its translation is CATSREQGYGYTF.

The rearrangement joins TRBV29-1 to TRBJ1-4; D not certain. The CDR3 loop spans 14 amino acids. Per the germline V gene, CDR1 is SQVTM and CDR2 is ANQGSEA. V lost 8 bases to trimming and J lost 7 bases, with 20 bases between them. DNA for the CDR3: TGCAGCATGAGATCAGGCGGTCTTAGTGAAAAACTGTTTTTT. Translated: CSMRSGGLSEKLFF.

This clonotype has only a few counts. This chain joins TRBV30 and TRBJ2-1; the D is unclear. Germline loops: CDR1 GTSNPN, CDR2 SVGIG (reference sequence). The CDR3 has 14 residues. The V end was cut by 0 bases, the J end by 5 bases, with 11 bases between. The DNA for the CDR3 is TGTGCCTGGAGTGTATCCCGGGCGGACAATGAGCAGTTCTTC. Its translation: CAWSVSRADNEQFF.

The CDR3 reads CASTEPGSSETQYF. CDR3 DNA sequence: TGTGCCAGCACCGAGCCCGGGTCCTCGGAGACCCAGTACTTC. The chain has TRBV5-6 and TRBJ2-5; D unclear. CDR3 length: 14 residues. Between the trimmed V and J ends, which lost 6 bases and 5 bases, there was a span of 17 bases. Per the germline V gene, CDR1 is SGHDT and CDR2 is YYEEEE.

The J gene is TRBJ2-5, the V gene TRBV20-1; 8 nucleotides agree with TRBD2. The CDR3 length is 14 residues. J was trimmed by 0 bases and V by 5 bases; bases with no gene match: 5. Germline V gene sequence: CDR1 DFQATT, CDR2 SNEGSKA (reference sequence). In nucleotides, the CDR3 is TGCAGTGCTGGTTCACTAGCGGACCAAGAGACCCAGTACTTC. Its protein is CSAGSLADQETQYF.

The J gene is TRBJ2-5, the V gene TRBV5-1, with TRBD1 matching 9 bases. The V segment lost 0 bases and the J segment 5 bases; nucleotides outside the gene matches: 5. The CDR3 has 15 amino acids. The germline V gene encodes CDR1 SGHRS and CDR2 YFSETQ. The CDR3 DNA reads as TGCGCCAGCAGCTTGGCCGGGACAGGGAAGGAGACCCAGTACTTC. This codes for CASSLAGTGKETQYF.

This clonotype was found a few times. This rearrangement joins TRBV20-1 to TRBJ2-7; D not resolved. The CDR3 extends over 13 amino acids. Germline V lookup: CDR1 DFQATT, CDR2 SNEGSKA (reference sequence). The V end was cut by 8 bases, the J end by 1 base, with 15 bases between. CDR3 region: CSTFTGRSYEQYF. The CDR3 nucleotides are TGCAGTACGTTTACGGGCAGATCCTACGAGCAGTACTTC.

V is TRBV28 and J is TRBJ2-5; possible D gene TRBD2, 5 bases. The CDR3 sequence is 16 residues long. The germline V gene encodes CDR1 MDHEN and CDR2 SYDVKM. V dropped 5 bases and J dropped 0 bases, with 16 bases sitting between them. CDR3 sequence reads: CASSTRGWRYQETQYF. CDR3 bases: TGTGCCAGCAGTACACGAGGTTGGAGGTACCAAGAGACCCAGTACTTC.

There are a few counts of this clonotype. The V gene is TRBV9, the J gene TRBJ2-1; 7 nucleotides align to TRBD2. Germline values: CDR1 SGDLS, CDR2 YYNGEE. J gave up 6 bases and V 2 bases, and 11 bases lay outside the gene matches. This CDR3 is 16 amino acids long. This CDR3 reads CASSVGGAGVFNEQFF. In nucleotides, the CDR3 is TGTGCCAGCAGCGTGGGCGGGGCGGGAGTTTTCAATGAGCAGTTCTTC.

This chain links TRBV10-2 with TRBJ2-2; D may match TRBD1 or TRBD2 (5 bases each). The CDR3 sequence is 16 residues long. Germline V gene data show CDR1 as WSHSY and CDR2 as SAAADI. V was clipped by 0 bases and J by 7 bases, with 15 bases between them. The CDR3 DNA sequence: TGCGCCAGCAGTGAGTCGGGACCACGCTACGGCGGGGAGCTGTTTTTT. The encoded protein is CASSESGPRYGGELFF.

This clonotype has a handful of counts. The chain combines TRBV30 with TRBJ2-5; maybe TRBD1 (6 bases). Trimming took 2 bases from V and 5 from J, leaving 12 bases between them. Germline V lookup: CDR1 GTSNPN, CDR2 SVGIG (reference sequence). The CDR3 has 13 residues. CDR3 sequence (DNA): TGTGCCTGGAGTCATACAGGGTTGGAGACCCAGTACTTC. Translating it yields CAWSHTGLETQYF.

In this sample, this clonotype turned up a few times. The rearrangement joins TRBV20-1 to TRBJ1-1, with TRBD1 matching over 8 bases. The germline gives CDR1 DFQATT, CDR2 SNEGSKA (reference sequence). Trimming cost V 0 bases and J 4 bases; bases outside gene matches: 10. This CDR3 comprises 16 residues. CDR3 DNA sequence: TGCAGTGCTAGAGATTGGGGGACAGGTGGTGGCACTGAAGCTTTCTTT. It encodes CSARDWGTGGGTEAFF.

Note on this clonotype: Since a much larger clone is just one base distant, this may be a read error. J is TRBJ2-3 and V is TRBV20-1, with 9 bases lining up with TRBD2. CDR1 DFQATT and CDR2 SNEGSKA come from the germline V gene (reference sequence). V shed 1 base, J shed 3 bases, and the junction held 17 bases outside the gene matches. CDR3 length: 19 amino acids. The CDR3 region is CSARGGLARGGVGTDTQYF. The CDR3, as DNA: TGCAGTGCTAGAGGAGGACTAGCGAGAGGAGGTGTTGGAACAGATACGCAGTATTTT.

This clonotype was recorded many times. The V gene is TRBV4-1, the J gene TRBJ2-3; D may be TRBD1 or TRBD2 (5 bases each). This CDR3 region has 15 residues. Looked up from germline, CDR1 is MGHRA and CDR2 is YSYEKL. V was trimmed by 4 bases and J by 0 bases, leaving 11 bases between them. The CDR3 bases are TGCGCCAGCAGCCCCCGGGGCCCGAGCACAGATACGCAGTATTTT. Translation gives CASSPRGPSTDTQYF.

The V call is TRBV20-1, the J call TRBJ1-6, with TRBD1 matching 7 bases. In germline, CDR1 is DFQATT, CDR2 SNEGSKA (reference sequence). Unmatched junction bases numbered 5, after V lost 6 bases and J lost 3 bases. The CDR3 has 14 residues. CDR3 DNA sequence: TGCAGTGCCCTTACAGGGGACTATAATTCACCCCTCCACTTT. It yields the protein CSALTGDYNSPLHF.

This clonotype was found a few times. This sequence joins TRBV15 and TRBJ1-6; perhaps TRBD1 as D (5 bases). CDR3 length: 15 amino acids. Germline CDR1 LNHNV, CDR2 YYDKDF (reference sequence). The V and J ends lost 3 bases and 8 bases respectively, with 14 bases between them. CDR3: CATSRLGDLDSPLHF. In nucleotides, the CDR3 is TGTGCCACCAGCAGGCTAGGGGATTTGGATTCACCCCTCCACTTT.

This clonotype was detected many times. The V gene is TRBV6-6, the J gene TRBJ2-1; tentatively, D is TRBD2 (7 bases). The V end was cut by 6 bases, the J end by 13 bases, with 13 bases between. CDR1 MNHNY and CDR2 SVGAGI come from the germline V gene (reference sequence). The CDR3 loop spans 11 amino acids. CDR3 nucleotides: TGTGCCAGCAGGGGGGGGCTGTCTCAGTTCTTC. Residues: CASRGGLSQFF.

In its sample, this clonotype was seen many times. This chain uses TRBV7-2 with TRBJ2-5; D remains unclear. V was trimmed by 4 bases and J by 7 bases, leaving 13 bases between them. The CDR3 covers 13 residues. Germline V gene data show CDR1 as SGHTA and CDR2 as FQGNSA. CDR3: CASSSTSPRTQYF. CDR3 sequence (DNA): TGTGCCAGCAGCTCGACGTCGCCGCGGACCCAGTACTTC.

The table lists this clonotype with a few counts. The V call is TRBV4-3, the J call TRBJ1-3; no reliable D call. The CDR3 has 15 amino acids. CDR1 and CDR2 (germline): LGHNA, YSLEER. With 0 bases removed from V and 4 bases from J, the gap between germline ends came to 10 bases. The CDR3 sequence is CASSQDIPPGNTIYF. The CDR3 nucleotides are TGCGCCAGCAGCCAAGATATACCTCCAGGAAACACCATATATTTT.

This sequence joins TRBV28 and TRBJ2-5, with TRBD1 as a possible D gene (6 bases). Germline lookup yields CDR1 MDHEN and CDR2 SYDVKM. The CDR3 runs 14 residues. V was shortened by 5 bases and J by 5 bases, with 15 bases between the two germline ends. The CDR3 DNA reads TGTGCCAGCAGTCACAGGGTTTTTGGGGAGACCCAGTACTTC. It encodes CASSHRVFGETQYF.

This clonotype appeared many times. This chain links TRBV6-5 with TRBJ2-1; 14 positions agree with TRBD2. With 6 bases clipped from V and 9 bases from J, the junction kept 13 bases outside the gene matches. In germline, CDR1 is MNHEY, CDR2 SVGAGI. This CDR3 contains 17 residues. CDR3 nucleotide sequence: TGTGCCAGCAGCGGACGACTAGCGGGAGGGCCTTCATTTGAGCAGTTCTTC. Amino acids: CASSGRLAGGPSFEQFF.

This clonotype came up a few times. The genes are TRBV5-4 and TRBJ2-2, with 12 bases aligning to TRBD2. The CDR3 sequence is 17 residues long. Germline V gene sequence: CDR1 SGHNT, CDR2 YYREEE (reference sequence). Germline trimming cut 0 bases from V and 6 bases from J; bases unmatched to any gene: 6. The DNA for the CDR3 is TGTGCCAGCAGCTTGGTAACTAGCGGGAGGAAGTCCGGGGAGCTGTTTTTT. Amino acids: CASSLVTSGRKSGELFF.